This T cell receptor (beta chain) was identified in a study of monozygotic twins with inflammatory bowel disease. The study, taken as a whole, reports: By inverse Simpson index, TCRbeta diversity was lower in IBD patients than in healthy co-twins. Differing immunosuppressive treatments may have added variability to patient repertoires.

About this clonotype itself: Its antigen is undetermined.

This CDR3 spans 14 amino acids. Germline V lookup: CDR1 SGHTA, CDR2 FQGNSA. One entry per CDR3 protein, without DNA, is what TCRdb gives after re-calling the 5' RACE reads. The specimen's table records under 150,000 distinct CDR3 sequences. Sequenced input: blood. The V gene is TRBV7-2, the J gene TRBJ1-1; as DNA is missing, the TRBD1 call by TCRdb cannot be tested. The receptor's source is a human donor with ulcerative colitis or Crohn's disease, or a healthy co-twin of an affected twin (not recorded which). CDR3 protein: CASSNRGSEGVAFF.